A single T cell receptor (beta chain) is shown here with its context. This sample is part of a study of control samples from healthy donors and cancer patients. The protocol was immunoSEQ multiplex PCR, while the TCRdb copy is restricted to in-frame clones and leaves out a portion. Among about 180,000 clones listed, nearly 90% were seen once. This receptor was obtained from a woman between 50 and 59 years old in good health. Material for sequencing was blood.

CDR3 DNA sequence: TGTGCCAGTTTTACGGGGTACACTGAAGCTTTCTTT. As protein: CASFTGYTEAFF. The chain uses TRBV19 and TRBJ1-1; D ambiguous. V shed 8 bases and J shed 3 bases, with 10 bases lying between them. Germline-derived CDR1 and CDR2 are LNHDA and SQIVND (reference sequence). The length of the CDR3 is 12 residues. Full variable domain (missing parts from reference TRBV19 and TRBJ1-1): DGGITQSPKYLFRKEGQNVTLSCEQNLNHDAMYWYRQDPGQGLRLIYYSQIVNDFQKGDIAEGYSVSREKKESFPLTVTSAQKNPTAFYLCASFTGYTEAFFGQGTRLTVV.